The 15 T cell receptor beta chains presented below share a single source sample, sequenced in a study of cytomegalovirus exposure and HLA in healthy donors. Primers for the PCR totalled 60 Vbeta and 13 Jbeta. Method: immunoSEQ multiplex PCR; TCRdb's copy keeps in-frame clones and lacks some. The data contain around 170,000 clones, about three quarters of them seen just once; the ten biggest clones take up more than 5.5%. Sequencing input: PBMCs. The receptors were sampled from a man aged 40-55 years in good health and CMV-seronegative.

This CDR3 is CASSFRLAGVNEQYF. The CDR3 DNA is TGTGCCAGCAGTTTCAGACTAGCGGGAGTGAACGAGCAGTACTTC. V gene TRBV6-5 combines with J gene TRBJ2-7; 12 nucleotides align to TRBD2. The V and J ends lost 4 bases and 5 bases, in that order; junction bases with no gene match: 6. CDR3 length equals 15 residues. The germline CDR1 and CDR2 sequences are MNHEY and SVGAGI.

The rearrangement uses TRBV9 and TRBJ1-2, with D possibly TRBD1 on 5 matching bases. The V end was cut by 4 bases, the J end by 7 bases, with 26 bases between. Germline lookup yields CDR1 SGDLS and CDR2 YYNGEE. The CDR3 consists of 17 residues. The CDR3 loop reads CASSPQWGGGLDGGYTF. CDR3 coding DNA: TGTGCCAGCAGCCCTCAGTGGGGGGGAGGGCTGGATGGTGGCTACACCTTC.

The chain is built from TRBV7-3 and TRBJ2-5, with 7 positions matching TRBD2. The trim removed 2 bases at V and 0 bases at J, leaving 0 bases unmatched. The germline gives CDR1 SGHTA, CDR2 FQGTGA. The CDR3 is 14 residues long. In nucleotides, the CDR3 is TGTGCCAGCAGCTTAGGGGGGGACCAAGAGACCCAGTACTTC. Translated, it gives CASSLGGDQETQYF.

This clone was seen more than once but under ten times. Other DNA variants within this sample encode the same CDR3. The chain is built from TRBV12-5 and TRBJ2-1; the match to TRBD1 covers 8 bases. Germline CDR1 and CDR2: LGHNT and FRNRAP. Trimming removed 1 base from V and 8 bases from J; junction bases left unmatched: 1. The CDR3 runs to 13 residues. This CDR3 is CASGLETGDEQFF. The CDR3, as DNA: TGTGCTAGTGGTTTGGAGACAGGGGATGAGCAGTTCTTC.

The chain couples TRBV7-9 to TRBJ2-2; TRBD1 aligns across 7 bases. Germline loops: CDR1 SEHNR, CDR2 FQNEAQ (reference sequence). V lost 4 bases and J lost 4; bases outside the gene matches: 12. The length of the CDR3 is 17 residues. CDR3 DNA sequence: TGTGCCAGCAGCTCGACCGGGACAGACCGGAGCACCGGGGAGCTGTTTTTT. Amino acids: CASSSTGTDRSTGELFF.

The CDR3 DNA reads TGTGCCAGCTCGGTGAGCCAGGGGGGATCCGGAGAGACCCAGTACTTC. Translation: CASSVSQGGSGETQYF. The V and J genes are TRBV18 and TRBJ2-5; D possibly corresponds to TRBD1 (7 bases). Germline V gene sequence: CDR1 KGHSH, CDR2 LQKENI. V gave up 6 bases and J gave up 4 bases, with 21 bases separating them. The CDR3 is 16 residues long.

This chain links TRBV29-1 with TRBJ2-2, with 8 bases lining up with TRBD2. The CDR3 is 13 residues long. Germline trimming cut 6 bases from V and 4 bases from J; bases unmatched to any gene: 4. CDR1 and CDR2 from the germline V gene are SQVTM and ANQGSEA. The CDR3 reads CSVAGAGTGELFF. The CDR3 DNA follows: TGCAGCGTAGCGGGGGCGGGCACCGGGGAGCTGTTTTTT.

The CDR3 DNA sequence: TGTGCCTGGAGTGTACTCCCTAGCCTGAAGGGAAAGACCCAGTACTTC. Encoded protein: CAWSVLPSLKGKTQYF. The chain joins TRBV30 to TRBJ2-5, with D possibly TRBD2 on 5 matching bases. Germline V gene sequence: CDR1 GTSNPN, CDR2 SVGIG (reference sequence). V lost 0 bases and J lost 6, with 20 bases in between. The CDR3 runs to 16 residues. Full variable domain (rest looked up from reference TRBV30 and TRBJ2-5): SQTIHQWPATLVQPVGSPLSLECTVEGTSNPNLYWYRQAAGRGLQLLFYSVGIGQISSEVPQNLSASRPQDRQFILSSKKLLLSDSGFYLCAWSVLPSLKGKTQYFGPGTRLLVL.

This rearrangement joins TRBV6-4 to TRBJ2-5; 15 positions match TRBD2. The CDR3 covers 16 residues. With V trimmed by 5 bases and J by 2 bases, 3 bases remained unmatched. Per germline, CDR1 MRHNA and CDR2 SNTAGT. The CDR3 DNA reads TGTGCCAGCAGTCCCGGACTAGCGGGGGGGCAAGAGACCCAGTACTTC. This encodes CASSPGLAGGQETQYF.

This chain uses TRBV7-6 with TRBJ2-5, with 8 bases identical to TRBD2. Germline CDR1 SGHVS, CDR2 FNYEAQ. The CDR3 loop spans 16 amino acids. Losses at the gene ends were 2 bases for V and 11 bases for J; bases not matched to a gene: 16. The DNA for the CDR3 is TGTGCCAGCAGCTTAACCCCTTCTTCGGGAGGGGAGGAGCAGTACTTC. Its translation is CASSLTPSSGGEEQYF.

This clone was detected a few times. As DNA, the CDR3 is TGTGCCAGCAGCCCGGGACAGTTCTACGAGCAGTACTTC. This sequence encodes CASSPGQFYEQYF. This chain uses TRBV5-6 with TRBJ2-7; 7 bases align to TRBD1. The germline CDR1 and CDR2 sequences are SGHDT and YYEEEE. V dropped 4 bases and J dropped 3; count of bases not matched to a gene: 4. CDR3 length equals 13 residues.

CDR3 region: CATSRERGRMSSYNSPLHF. The CDR3 nucleotides read TGTGCCACCAGCAGAGAAAGGGGGCGGATGAGCTCCTATAATTCACCCCTCCACTTT. The chain uses TRBV15 and TRBJ1-6, with TRBD1 matching over 7 bases. The CDR3 covers 19 residues. Germline V gene lookup returns CDR1 LNHNV and CDR2 YYDKDF (reference sequence). With V trimmed by 0 bases and J by 0 bases, 8 bases remained unmatched.

On this clone itself: At the DNA level, this CDR3 is encoded by other sequences in the same sample as well. CDR3 nucleotides: TGTGCCAGCAGTTTAGTAGCGGGAGTGGGAAGCGAGCAGTACTTC. Protein: CASSLVAGVGSEQYF. This chain connects TRBV6-5 to TRBJ2-7, with 9 bases fitting TRBD2. This CDR3 has 15 residues. The germline V gene has CDR1 MNHEY and CDR2 SVGAGI. With V trimmed by 4 bases and J by 6 bases, 10 bases remained unmatched.

This clone was observed a single time. This chain uses TRBV19 with TRBJ2-5, with D possibly matching TRBD2 (7 bases). There are 14 residues in the CDR3. V gave up 2 bases and J gave up 5 bases, with 12 bases separating them. Germline V gives CDR1 LNHDA, CDR2 SQIVND (reference sequence). The CDR3 DNA reads as TGTGCCAGTAGTATAACGGGGGGCGAGGAGACCCAGTACTTC. Protein sequence: CASSITGGEETQYF.

For the CDR3, the DNA is TGTGCCAGTAGTATATCGGGACTTTTGAGCACAGATACGCAGTATTTT. Encoded protein: CASSISGLLSTDTQYF. The chain joins TRBV19 to TRBJ2-3; perhaps TRBD2 as D (6 bases). The CDR3 covers 16 residues. The germline CDR1 and CDR2 sequences are LNHDA and SQIVND (reference sequence). The ends were cut back, 2 bases at V and 0 bases at J, with 12 bases in the middle.